This T cell receptor beta chain is drawn from a study of blood T cell repertoires in COVID-19. Study context: Spain, Italy and the United States supplied samples that represented acute and convalescent COVID-19. Nucleic acid was either cDNA or gDNA, and it came from T cells, B-cell-depleted T cells, or PBMCs.

Germline CDR1 and CDR2: SGHRS and YFSETQ. CDR3 length equals 15 residues. V dropped 4 bases and J dropped 8; count of bases not matched to a gene: 12. Per the study methods: Amplification with reference gene primers provided the estimates of nucleated cell counts. Libraries were prepared by immunoSEQ multiplex PCR; TCRdb keeps only in-frame clonotypes and omits some of them. V and J calls and clone size follow that table, whereas D and trimming were derived from the DNA. The table records 350,000 or so clones, around 89% of them present only once. The source is a man aged 18 to 30 with active or convalescent COVID-19. Sequences were obtained from peripheral blood. V usage is TRBV5-1 and J usage is TRBJ1-2; 9 bases map to TRBD1. In DNA, the CDR3 is TGCGCCAGCAGCGCGGGGACAGGGAGGGTCCCGGGCTACACCTTC. Translated, it gives CASSAGTGRVPGYTF.